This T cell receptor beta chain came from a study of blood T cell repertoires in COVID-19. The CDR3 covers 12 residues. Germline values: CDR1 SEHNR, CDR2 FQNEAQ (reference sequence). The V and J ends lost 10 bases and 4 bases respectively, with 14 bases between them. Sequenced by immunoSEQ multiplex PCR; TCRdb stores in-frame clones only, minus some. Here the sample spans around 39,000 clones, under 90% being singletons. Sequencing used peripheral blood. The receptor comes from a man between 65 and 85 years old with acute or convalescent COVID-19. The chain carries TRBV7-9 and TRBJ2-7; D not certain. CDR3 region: CATGGRGYEQYF. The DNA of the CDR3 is TGTGCCACTGGCGGCCGAGGTTACGAGCAGTACTTC.